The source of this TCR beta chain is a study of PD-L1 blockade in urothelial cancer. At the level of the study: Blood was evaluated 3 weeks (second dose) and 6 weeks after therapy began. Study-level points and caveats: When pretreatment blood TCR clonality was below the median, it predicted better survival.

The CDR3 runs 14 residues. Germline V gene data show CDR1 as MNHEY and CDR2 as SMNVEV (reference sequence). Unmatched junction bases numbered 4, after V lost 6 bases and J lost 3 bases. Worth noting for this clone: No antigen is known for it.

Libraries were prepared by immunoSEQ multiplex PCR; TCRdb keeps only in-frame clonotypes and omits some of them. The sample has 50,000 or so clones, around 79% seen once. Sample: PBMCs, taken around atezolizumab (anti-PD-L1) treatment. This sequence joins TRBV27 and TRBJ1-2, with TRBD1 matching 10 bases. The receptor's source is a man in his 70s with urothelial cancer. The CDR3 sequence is CASSKTGGDYGYTF. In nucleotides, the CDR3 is TGTGCCAGCAGCAAGACAGGGGGCGACTATGGCTACACCTTC.